Shown below are 21 T cell receptor beta chains from a single sample sequenced in a study of vaccination and CD4 T cells after COVID-19. These TCRs' antigens remain unknown. Regarding treatment: roughly 10-day PBMC culture with coronavirus spike peptide pools or control peptides (ViraFEST assay). With the Oncomine TCR Beta short-read assay, DNA from cultured CD4+ T cells was sequenced. TCRdb itself ran the PCR reads through MiXCR, one entry per CDR3 protein. Seen here are about 15,000 distinct CDR3 sequences, roughly a fifth observed once, and the top ten hold 12%. The sample in question was CD4+ T cells from blood, cultured in vitro, obtained before SARS-CoV-2 vaccination. Receptors originate from a human donor who received a COVID-19 vaccine.

The chain employs TRBV12-3 or TRBV12-4 and TRBJ1-4; D unresolved. Trimming pared 3 bases from V and 4 bases from J, leaving 9 bases between. This CDR3 has 14 amino acids. The DNA of the CDR3 is TGTGCCAGCAGTTTTCGGGGTAGTAATGAAAAACTGTTTTTT. It is translated as CASSFRGSNEKLFF.

This clonotype showed up just a few times. The junction does not match germline at one end; this may be a read error. The gene calls are TRBV6-4 and TRBJ2-3; D is uncertain. Germline CDR1 is MRHNA and CDR2 is SNTAGT. The CDR3 is made up of 14 amino acids. In nucleotides, the CDR3 is TGTGCCAGCAGCGACTGGCCTAGCACAGATACGCAGTATTTT. Protein sequence: CASSDWPSTDTQYF.

V gene TRBV11-3 combines with J gene TRBJ2-1; TRBD2 matches 10 bases. V gave up 5 bases and J gave up 0 bases; unmatched junction bases: 13. Germline assignment: CDR1 SGHNT and CDR2 YENEEA. The CDR3 length is 19 residues. CDR3 coding DNA: TGTGCCAGCAGCACCTGGGAAATTAGCGGGGGGCTCTCCTACAATGAGCAGTTCTTC. It yields the protein CASSTWEISGGLSYNEQFF.

This clonotype was seen more than once but under ten times. Written as DNA, the CDR3 is TGTGCCAGCAGTTTAGGATCAGCGCCCCAGCATTTT. Protein: CASSLGSAPQHF. The chain is built from TRBV12-3 or TRBV12-4 and TRBJ1-5; D not resolved. Trimming left V 1 base short and J 9 bases short, with 7 bases between. The CDR3 consists of 12 residues.

This clonotype occurred a few times. The rearrangement links TRBV20-1 to TRBJ2-5; 10 bases align to TRBD2. From germline, CDR1 is DFQATT and CDR2 SNEGSKA (reference sequence). The CDR3 is 15 residues long. The junction had 11 bases not matched to a gene; V was cut back by 6 bases and J by 4 bases. The CDR3: CSARIPGLALETQYF. The CDR3 DNA follows: TGCAGTGCGAGAATACCGGGACTAGCGTTAGAGACCCAGTACTTC.

This clonotype has only a few counts. The rearrangement links TRBV19 to TRBJ2-7; D is ambiguous. The V and J ends lost 6 bases and 6 bases respectively, with 12 bases between them. The CDR3 is made up of 12 amino acids. Germline values: CDR1 LNHDA, CDR2 SQIVND (reference sequence). The CDR3: CASSPYSGEQYF. For the CDR3, the DNA is TGTGCCAGTAGCCCGTACTCTGGCGAGCAGTACTTC.

This clonotype was seen a few times. The rearrangement joins TRBV5-1 to TRBJ1-1; D perhaps matches TRBD1 (5 bases). V dropped 4 bases and J dropped 2 bases, with 12 bases sitting between them. Looked up from germline, CDR1 is SGHRS and CDR2 is YFSETQ. This CDR3 is built from 14 residues. For the CDR3, the DNA is TGCGCCAGCAGCCTACAGGTCCCCAACACTGAAGCTTTCTTT. Translating gives CASSLQVPNTEAFF.

This clonotype counts as medium-sized. J is TRBJ1-1 and V is TRBV19, with D possibly TRBD1 on 6 matching bases. V was clipped by 3 bases and J by 4 bases, with 12 bases between them. Germline V gives CDR1 LNHDA, CDR2 SQIVND (reference sequence). The CDR3 is made up of 14 amino acids. The CDR3 reads CASSITGLPTEAFF. In nucleotides, the CDR3 is TGTGCCAGTAGTATTACAGGGTTGCCCACTGAAGCTTTCTTT.

This clonotype showed up just a few times. This chain connects TRBV19 to TRBJ1-1; 9 positions match TRBD1. There are 17 residues in the CDR3. CDR1 and CDR2 from the germline V gene are LNHDA and SQIVND (reference sequence). Trimming at V came to 6 bases and at J to 0 bases, leaving 11 bases not matched to a gene. This chain's CDR3 is CASRDRGTREMNTEAFF. The CDR3 DNA sequence: TGTGCCAGTAGGGACAGGGGTACCCGAGAGATGAACACTGAAGCTTTCTTT.

The J gene is TRBJ1-4, the V gene TRBV20-1; 8 bases map to TRBD1. The CDR3 runs 15 residues. Germline CDR1 and CDR2: DFQATT and SNEGSKA (reference sequence). The ends lost 5 bases at V and 7 bases at J; junction bases unmatched: 12. This CDR3 reads CSAGGQGPGSEKLFF. The CDR3, as DNA: TGCAGTGCTGGAGGACAGGGTCCGGGTAGTGAAAAACTGTTTTTT.

The genes are TRBV6-1 and TRBJ2-3; TRBD1 or TRBD2 may be the D gene (5 bases each). Per the germline V gene, CDR1 is MNHNS and CDR2 is SASEGT. V was cut by 6 bases and J by 0 bases, with 13 bases left in between. This CDR3 has 15 residues. The CDR3 coding sequence is TGTGCCAGCAGCGAGGGGCGACTAAGCACAGATACGCAGTATTTT. Translation gives CASSEGRLSTDTQYF.

The rearrangement uses TRBV6-5 and TRBJ2-3, with a weak D call TRBD2 (6 bases). The CDR3 is 15 amino acids. V was shortened by 3 bases and J by 1 base, with 11 bases between the two germline ends. The V gene's germline CDR1 is MNHEY and CDR2 SVGAGI. CDR3 residues: CASSYRGAGTDTQYF. The CDR3 region has the DNA TGTGCCAGCAGTTATCGCGGGGCGGGCACAGATACGCAGTATTTT.

This clonotype was detected only once. The chain carries TRBV20-1 and TRBJ1-5; TRBD1 is a possible D gene (5 bases). The CDR3 has 14 residues. Germline assignment: CDR1 DFQATT and CDR2 SNEGSKA (reference sequence). Deletions cut 3 bases from V and 0 bases from J, with 9 bases between. This CDR3 reads CSASGGLSNQPQHF. DNA for the CDR3: TGCAGTGCTAGTGGGGGTCTTAGCAATCAGCCCCAGCATTTT.

This clonotype is categorized as medium-sized. The chain carries TRBV6-1 and TRBJ1-3; 8 bases map to TRBD1. This CDR3 is built from 14 residues. Per the germline V gene, CDR1 is MNHNS and CDR2 is SASEGT. The J segment lost 4 bases and the V segment lost 6 bases, leaving 5 bases of the junction unmatched. The CDR3 bases are TGTGCCAGCAGACTGACAGGGGTCGGAAACACCATATATTTT. It yields the protein CASRLTGVGNTIYF.

The CDR3 bases are TGTGCCAGCAGCTTCTTGTCTAGCGGGGGCCCAGATACGCAGTATTTT. This sequence encodes CASSFLSSGGPDTQYF. The chain recombines TRBV11-2 with TRBJ2-3, with 10 positions matching TRBD2. The V segment lost 3 bases and the J segment 4 bases; nucleotides outside the gene matches: 7. The CDR3 has 16 residues. From germline, CDR1 is SGHAT and CDR2 FQNNGV. The whole variable domain, filled in from reference TRBV11-2 and TRBJ2-3, reads EAGVAQSPRYKIIEKRQSVAFWCNPISGHATLYWYQQILGQGPKLLIQFQNNGVVDDSQLPKDRFSAERLKGVDSTLKIQPAKLEDSAVYLCASSFLSSGGPDTQYFGPGTRLTVL.

Comment on this clonotype: One junction end does not reproduce the germline sequence, and a read error may be involved. The J gene is TRBJ1-1, the V gene TRBV5-3; 8 nucleotides match TRBD1. Being an ORF, TRBV5-3 has a function that is uncertain. There are 14 residues in the CDR3. The CDR3, as DNA: TGTGCCAGCAGCTTGGGACAGGCTAACACTGAAGCTTTCTTT. Translated: CASSLGQANTEAFF.

This chain joins TRBV6-1 and TRBJ1-4; 7 nucleotides line up with TRBD1. This CDR3 is 16 amino acids long. CDR1 MNHNS and CDR2 SASEGT come from the germline V gene. The V segment lost 2 bases and the J segment 8 bases; nucleotides outside the gene matches: 11. CDR3 sequence (DNA): TGTGCCAGCAGTGAAACGGCAGGGGGAGGTGAGGAAAAACTGTTTTTT. It translates to CASSETAGGGEEKLFF.

The rearrangement links TRBV20-1 to TRBJ2-7; D possibly corresponds to TRBD1 (5 bases). The length of the CDR3 is 14 residues. Between the trimmed V and J ends, which lost 6 bases and 0 bases, there was a span of 15 bases. Germline V lookup: CDR1 DFQATT, CDR2 SNEGSKA (reference sequence). CDR3 in amino acids: CSAQGRGISYEQYF. The CDR3 nucleotides are TGCAGTGCCCAAGGAAGGGGTATCTCCTACGAGCAGTACTTC.

This clonotype has only a few counts. V and J are TRBV5-4 and TRBJ2-3; TRBD2 aligns across 15 bases. Germline loops: CDR1 SGHNT, CDR2 YYREEE (reference sequence). The V gene end was trimmed by 4 bases and the J gene end by 6 bases; junction bases not matched to a gene: 6. The CDR3 extends over 16 amino acids. CDR3 region: CASSRTSGGGWDTQYF. Here the CDR3 DNA reads TGTGCCAGCAGCCGGACTAGCGGGGGGGGATGGGATACGCAGTATTTT.

The chain has TRBV5-5 and TRBJ1-2; D gene unclear. This CDR3 is 18 amino acids long. V was pared by 6 bases and J by 1 base, with 25 bases between. Germline values: CDR1 SGHKS, CDR2 YYEKEE (reference sequence). The CDR3 reads CASTPDPGSLPINYGYTF. CDR3 coding DNA: TGTGCCAGCACCCCGGACCCGGGATCTCTTCCGATTAACTATGGCTACACCTTC.

The V gene is TRBV5-4, the J gene TRBJ2-3, with 8 nucleotides matching TRBD2. The germline V gene encodes CDR1 SGHNT and CDR2 YYREEE (reference sequence). CDR3 length: 16 residues. V shed 0 bases and J 2 bases; nucleotides not matched to a gene: 5. CDR3 in DNA: TGTGCCAGCAGCTTGGATCCAGCGGGGGACACAGATACGCAGTATTTT. Its protein product is CASSLDPAGDTDTQYF.